The 13 T cell receptor beta chains in this list originate from one sample, sequenced in a study of blood T cells in healthy people across ages. Then a second PCR, running roughly 7 to 11 cycles, was carried out with a sample-barcoded 5' primer and a J-beta primer mix. TCRdb reanalysed the 5' RACE reads using MiXCR and keeps one entry per CDR3 protein. Of 1.4 million or so distinct CDR3 sequences listed, roughly two fifths are singletons. The material sequenced was blood. These receptors all come from a woman aged 18-35 years in good health.

The V call is TRBV12-3 or TRBV12-4, the J call TRBJ1-2; the match to TRBD1 covers 8 bases. V lost 6 bases to trimming and J lost 4 bases; unmatched junction nucleotides: 10. The CDR3 is 15 residues long. As DNA, the CDR3 is TGTGCCAGCAGCCTAGACAGGGGCGGTCCCTATGGCTACACCTTC. Amino acids: CASSLDRGGPYGYTF.

The rearrangement links TRBV15 to TRBJ1-1, with 10 bases fitting TRBD1. From germline, CDR1 is LNHNV and CDR2 YYDKDF (reference sequence). The CDR3 is 15 amino acids. V dropped 2 bases and J dropped 4; count of bases not matched to a gene: 4. For the CDR3, the DNA is TGTGCCACCAGCAGACGGGACAGGGGTCCCACTGAAGCTTTCTTT. Residues: CATSRRDRGPTEAFF. The full variable domain, its missing parts supplied by reference TRBV15 and TRBJ1-1, is DAMVIQNPRYQVTQFGKPVTLSCSQTLNHNVMYWYQQKSSQAPKLLFHYYDKDFNNEADTPDNFQSRRPNTSFCFLDIRSPGLGDTAMYLCATSRRDRGPTEAFFGQGTRLTVV.

This clonotype has a handful of counts. The chain joins TRBV12-3 or TRBV12-4 to TRBJ2-3; the match to TRBD2 covers 11 bases. The CDR3 has 16 amino acids. V lost 4 bases and J lost 2; bases outside the gene matches: 5. In nucleotides, the CDR3 is TGTGCCAGCAGTTGGGCTAGCGGGGGGATCACAGATACGCAGTATTTT. It is translated as CASSWASGGITDTQYF.

This chain links TRBV5-1 with TRBJ1-2; D is unresolved. Germline V CDR1 and CDR2: SGHRS, YFSETQ. This CDR3 is 13 amino acids long. V was shortened by 4 bases and J by 3 bases, with 10 bases between the two germline ends. CDR3 sequence reads: CASSSVSHYGYTF. CDR3 coding DNA: TGCGCCAGCAGCAGTGTCAGCCACTATGGCTACACCTTC.

The table lists this clonotype with many counts. V usage is TRBV5-1 and J usage is TRBJ2-7, with a possible D match to TRBD2 (6 bases). With 4 bases removed from V and 0 bases from J, the gap between germline ends came to 11 bases. Germline loops: CDR1 SGHRS, CDR2 YFSETQ. The CDR3 has 14 amino acids. The CDR3 sequence is CASSDGGSSYEQYF. As DNA, the CDR3 is TGCGCCAGCAGCGACGGGGGTTCCTCCTACGAGCAGTACTTC.

In the case of this clonotype: Its ends do not fully match the called genes, so a read error is possible. This rearrangement joins TRBV7-7 to TRBJ2-5; D is unresolved. Germline values: CDR1 SSHAT, CDR2 FNYEAQ (reference sequence). The CDR3 covers 14 residues. CDR3 amino acids: CASSLDHYQETQYF. CDR3 coding DNA: TGTGCTAGCAGCTTAGATCACTACCAAGAGACCCAGTACTTC.

This clonotype has a handful of counts. The gene calls are TRBV7-9 and TRBJ2-1; D is unresolved. The germline V gene has CDR1 SEHNR and CDR2 FQNEAQ (reference sequence). CDR3 length: 12 amino acids. Between the trimmed V and J ends, which lost 1 base and 9 bases, there was a span of 7 bases. CDR3 nucleotide sequence: TGTGCCAGCAGCTTAGAAGGACCTGAGCAGTTCTTC. Protein sequence: CASSLEGPEQFF.

The CDR3 protein is CASSYTGPHEQYF. Written as DNA, the CDR3 is TGTGCCAGCAGTTATACAGGGCCCCACGAGCAGTACTTC. The chain employs TRBV27 and TRBJ2-7; maybe TRBD1 (6 bases). With 4 bases removed from V and 5 bases from J, the gap between germline ends came to 12 bases. Germline CDR1 is MNHEY and CDR2 is SMNVEV (reference sequence). There are 13 residues in the CDR3.

The chain has TRBV5-5 and TRBJ2-1; 8 bases are shared with TRBD2. The J segment lost 5 bases and the V segment lost 4 bases, leaving 5 bases of the junction unmatched. The CDR3 sequence is 14 residues long. The germline gives CDR1 SGHKS, CDR2 YYEKEE (reference sequence). CDR3 nucleotides: TGTGCCAGCAGCATAGGGACTAGGGACAATGAGCAGTTCTTC. It codes for CASSIGTRDNEQFF. The variable domain in full, completed from reference TRBV5-5 and TRBJ2-1, reads DAGVTQSPTHLIKTRGQQVTLRCSPISGHKSVSWYQQVLGQGPQFIFQYYEKEERGRGNFPDRFSARQFPNYSSELNVNALLLGDSALYLCASSIGTRDNEQFFGPGTRLTVL.

The chain combines TRBV12-3 or TRBV12-4 with TRBJ1-4; perhaps TRBD1 as D (5 bases). V was trimmed by 0 bases and J by 11 bases, leaving 16 bases between them. The CDR3 has 15 residues. The CDR3 DNA reads as TGTGCCAGCAGTTTAGCTGGGGCCCGGGAAGGGAAACTGTTTTTT. It specifies CASSLAGAREGKLFF.

Of note for this clonotype: Its ends do not fully match the called genes, so a read error is possible. The genes are TRBV6-6 and TRBJ2-3, with TRBD2 matching over 7 bases. The CDR3 is 12 residues long. The germline V gene encodes CDR1 MNHNY and CDR2 SVGAGI (reference sequence). The CDR3 DNA sequence: TGTGCCAGCAGTTGGGCGGGGGATACGCACTATTTT. Its protein product is CASSWAGDTHYF.

This clonotype was counted only a few times. This chain's CDR3 is CASRGLNEQFF. CDR3 bases: TGTGCCAGCAGGGGACTCAATGAGCAGTTCTTC. This chain uses TRBV2 with TRBJ2-1, with D possibly matching TRBD2 (6 bases). This CDR3 is built from 11 residues. Trimming took off 6 bases at V and 6 bases at J, with 6 bases between the two ends. The germline gives CDR1 SNHLY, CDR2 FYNNEI.

This chain uses TRBV3-1 with TRBJ2-5; 8 positions match TRBD2. CDR1 is LGHDT and CDR2 is YNNKEL in the germline V gene (reference sequence). The CDR3 extends over 14 amino acids. V gave up 1 base and J gave up 5 bases; unmatched junction bases: 3. The CDR3 protein is CASSQGASGETQYF. The CDR3 DNA is TGTGCCAGCAGCCAAGGAGCTAGCGGGGAGACCCAGTACTTC.